The clone carrying this T cell receptor (beta chain) has more than one count but fewer than ten. As yet, its antigen is unknown. This sample was taken from a study of T cell repertoires and HLA-DP antigens. Study details: CD4+ T cells were cocultured with HeLa cells expressing HLA-DP. Pre-culture CD4+ samples used roughly 1,300 ng DNA versus around 230 ng for CD137+CD4+ sorts. Study-level points and caveats: Pre-culture clonality, roughly 0.04, was far below sorted CD137+ clonality of roughly 0.42.

Trimming removed 1 base from V and 8 bases from J; junction bases left unmatched: 5. The germline V gene encodes CDR1 MDHEN and CDR2 SYDVKM. The CDR3 spans 15 residues. Amplification used primers for 54 TRBV and 13 TRBJ segments. The protocol was immunoSEQ multiplex PCR, while the TCRdb copy is restricted to in-frame clones and leaves out a portion. The table has approximately 86,000 clones, approximately 86% seen once. This chain uses TRBV28 with TRBJ2-1; 10 bases agree with TRBD2. Specimen: CD4+ T cells from PBMCs. The TCR originated in a man aged 50 or older in good health and CMV-seronegative. The CDR3 DNA reads as TGTGCCAGCAGTTTATTTCTAGCGGGAGACGATGAGCAGTTCTTC. Translating gives CASSLFLAGDDEQFF. Full variable domain (outside the CDR3, taken from reference TRBV28 and TRBJ2-1): DVKVTQSSRYLVKRTGEKVFLECVQDMDHENMFWYRQDPGLGLRLIYFSYDVKMKEKGDIPEGYSVSREKKERFSLILESASTNQTSMYLCASSLFLAGDDEQFFGPGTRLTVL.